The clone carrying this TCR beta chain was counted at least ten times. The antigen is not known. V was trimmed by 0 bases and J by 4 bases, leaving 15 bases between them. CDR1 SEHNR and CDR2 FQNEAQ come from the germline V gene (reference sequence). This CDR3 spans 16 amino acids. Arm-PCR of CDR3 regions and iRepertoire HTBI primers were the basis on which TCR beta libraries were built. Using its own MiXCR run on the multiplex PCR reads, TCRdb lists one record per CDR3 protein. The table includes approximately 400,000 distinct CDR3 sequences, just under 15% detected once. Time point specified: newly diagnosed GD, antithyroid drugs for less than 3 months. From RNA extracted from PBMCs, the TCR library was made. This sample is part of a study of regulatory T cells in long-lasting Graves disease. The study, taken as a whole, reports: The study found persistent patients shared more public clonotypes (over 2,500) than new patients (approximately 970). Repertoires from persistent disease leaned toward TRBV28, TRBJ1-2 and TRBJ2-5.

These data are also associated with another study on T cells in Graves' hyperthyroidism and ophthalmopathy.

The V call is TRBV7-9, the J call TRBJ1-1, with TRBD1 as a possible D gene (6 bases). This receptor was obtained from a woman aged 25-40 years with Graves disease. The input for sequencing was peripheral blood mononuclear cells (PBMCs), taken at new diagnosis, from a patient treated with antithyroid drugs. CDR3 residues: CASSLAEGVGVTEAFF. The CDR3 bases are TGTGCCAGCAGCTTAGCGGAGGGGGTCGGTGTCACTGAAGCTTTCTTT.